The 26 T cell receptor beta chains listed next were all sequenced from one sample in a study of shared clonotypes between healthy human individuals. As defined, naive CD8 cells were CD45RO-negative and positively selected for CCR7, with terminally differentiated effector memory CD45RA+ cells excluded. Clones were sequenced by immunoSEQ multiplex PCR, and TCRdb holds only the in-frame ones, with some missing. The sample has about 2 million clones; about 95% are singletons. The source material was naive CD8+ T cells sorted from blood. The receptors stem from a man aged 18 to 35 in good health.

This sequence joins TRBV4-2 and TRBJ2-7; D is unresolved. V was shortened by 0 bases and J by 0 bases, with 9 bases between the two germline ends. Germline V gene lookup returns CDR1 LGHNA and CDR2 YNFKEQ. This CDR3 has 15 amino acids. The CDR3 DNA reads TGTGCCAGCAGCCAAGAATCGGTGAGCTCCTACGAGCAGTACTTC. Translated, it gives CASSQESVSSYEQYF.

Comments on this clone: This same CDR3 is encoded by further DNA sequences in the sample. DNA for the CDR3: TGTGCCAGCAGCTGGGGGACAGGGCCCTACGAGCAGTACTTC. It yields the protein CASSWGTGPYEQYF. The chain is built from TRBV14 and TRBJ2-7; 9 bases line up with TRBD1. CDR1 SGHDN and CDR2 FVKESK come from the germline V gene. V shed 5 bases and J 2 bases; nucleotides not matched to a gene: 4. The length of the CDR3 is 14 residues. The full variable domain, its missing parts supplied by reference TRBV14 and TRBJ2-7, is EAGVTQFPSHSVIEKGQTVTLRCDPISGHDNLYWYRRVMGKEIKFLLHFVKESKQDESGMPNNRFLAERTGGTYSTLKVQPAELEDSGVYFCASSWGTGPYEQYFGPGTRLTVT.

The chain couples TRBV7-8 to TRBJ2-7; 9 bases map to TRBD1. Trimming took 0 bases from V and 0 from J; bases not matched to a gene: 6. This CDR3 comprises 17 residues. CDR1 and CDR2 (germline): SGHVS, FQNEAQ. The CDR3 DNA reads TGTGCCAGCAGCTTAGCGGCTAACAGGGGGCTCTCCTACGAGCAGTACTTC. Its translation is CASSLAANRGLSYEQYF.

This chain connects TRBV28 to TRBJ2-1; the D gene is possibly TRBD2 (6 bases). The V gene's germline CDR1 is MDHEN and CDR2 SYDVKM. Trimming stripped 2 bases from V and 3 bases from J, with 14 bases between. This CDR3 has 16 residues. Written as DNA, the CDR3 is TGTGCCAGCAGTTTAAGAGCTAGCGCTTACTACAATGAGCAGTTCTTC. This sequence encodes CASSLRASAYYNEQFF.

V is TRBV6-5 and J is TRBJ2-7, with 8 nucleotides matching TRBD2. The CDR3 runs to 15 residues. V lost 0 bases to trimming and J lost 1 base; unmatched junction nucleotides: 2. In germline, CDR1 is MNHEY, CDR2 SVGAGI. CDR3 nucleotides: TGTGCCAGCAGTTACTCGACTAGCGAATCCTACGAGCAGTACTTC. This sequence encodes CASSYSTSESYEQYF.

The CDR3 sequence: CASSSDLQGRETQYF. CDR3 bases: TGTGCCAGCAGTTCCGACCTACAGGGTAGGGAGACCCAGTACTTC. V and J are TRBV28 and TRBJ2-5; D is possibly TRBD1 (6 bases). There are 15 residues in the CDR3. V lost 4 bases, J lost 5 bases, and 17 bases lay in between. Germline V lookup: CDR1 MDHEN, CDR2 SYDVKM.

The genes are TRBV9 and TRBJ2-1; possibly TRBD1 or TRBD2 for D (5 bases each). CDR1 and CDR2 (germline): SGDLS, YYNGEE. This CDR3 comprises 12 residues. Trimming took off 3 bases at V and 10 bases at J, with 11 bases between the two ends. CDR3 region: CASSAGTGEQFF. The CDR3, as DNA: TGTGCCAGCAGCGCAGGGACGGGGGAGCAGTTCTTC.

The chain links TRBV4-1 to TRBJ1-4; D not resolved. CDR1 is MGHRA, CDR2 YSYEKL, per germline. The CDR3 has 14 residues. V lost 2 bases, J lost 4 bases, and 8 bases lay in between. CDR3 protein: CASSQQANNEKLFF. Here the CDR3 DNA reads TGCGCCAGCAGCCAACAAGCTAATAATGAAAAACTGTTTTTT.

CDR3 region: CASSVEDSQHSPLHF. The CDR3 DNA reads as TGTGCCAGCAGCGTAGAGGACAGTCAACATTCACCCCTCCACTTT. The chain joins TRBV9 to TRBJ1-6; D perhaps matches TRBD1 (6 bases). Trimming took 0 bases from V and 8 from J, leaving 12 bases between them. CDR3 size: 15 residues. The germline gives CDR1 SGDLS, CDR2 YYNGEE.

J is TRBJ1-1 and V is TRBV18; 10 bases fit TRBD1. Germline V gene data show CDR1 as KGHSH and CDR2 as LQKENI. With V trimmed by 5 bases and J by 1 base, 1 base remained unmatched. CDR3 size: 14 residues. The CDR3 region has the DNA TGTGCCAGCTCAGGGACAGGGGCGAACACTGAAGCTTTCTTT. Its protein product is CASSGTGANTEAFF.

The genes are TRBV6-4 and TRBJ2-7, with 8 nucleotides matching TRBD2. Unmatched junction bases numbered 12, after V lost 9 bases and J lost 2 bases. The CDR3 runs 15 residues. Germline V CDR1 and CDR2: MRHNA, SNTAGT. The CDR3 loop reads CARLIAREGPYEQYF. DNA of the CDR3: TGTGCCAGACTCATTGCTCGGGAGGGCCCCTACGAGCAGTACTTC.

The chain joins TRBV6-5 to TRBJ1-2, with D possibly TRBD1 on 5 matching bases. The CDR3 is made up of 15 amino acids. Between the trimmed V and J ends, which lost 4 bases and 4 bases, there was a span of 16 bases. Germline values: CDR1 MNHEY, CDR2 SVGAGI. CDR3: CASSSWGEEVYGYTF. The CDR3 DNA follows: TGTGCCAGCAGTTCCTGGGGGGAGGAGGTCTATGGCTACACCTTC.

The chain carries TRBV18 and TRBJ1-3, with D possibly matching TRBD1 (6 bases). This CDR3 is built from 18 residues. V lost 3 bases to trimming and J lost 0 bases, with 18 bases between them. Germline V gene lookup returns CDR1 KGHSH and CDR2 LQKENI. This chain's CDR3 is CASSPFDQQGLSGNTIYF. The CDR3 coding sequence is TGTGCCAGCTCACCGTTTGACCAACAGGGCCTCTCTGGAAACACCATATATTTT.

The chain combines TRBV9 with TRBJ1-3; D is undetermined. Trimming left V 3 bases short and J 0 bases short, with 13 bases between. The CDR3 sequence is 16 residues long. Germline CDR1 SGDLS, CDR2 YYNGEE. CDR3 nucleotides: TGTGCCAGCAGCGGGCCACACGAGGTCTCTGGAAACACCATATATTTT. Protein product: CASSGPHEVSGNTIYF.

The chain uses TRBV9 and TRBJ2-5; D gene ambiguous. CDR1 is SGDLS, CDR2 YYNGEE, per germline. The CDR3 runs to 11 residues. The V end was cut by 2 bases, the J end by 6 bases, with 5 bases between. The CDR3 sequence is CASSVGQTQYF. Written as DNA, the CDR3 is TGTGCCAGCAGCGTTGGGCAGACCCAGTACTTC. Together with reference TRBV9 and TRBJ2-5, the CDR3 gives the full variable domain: DSGVTQTPKHLITATGQRVTLRCSPRSGDLSVYWYQQSLDQGLQFLIQYYNGEERAKGNILERFSAQQFPDLHSELNLSSLELGDSALYFCASSVGQTQYFGPGTRLLVL.

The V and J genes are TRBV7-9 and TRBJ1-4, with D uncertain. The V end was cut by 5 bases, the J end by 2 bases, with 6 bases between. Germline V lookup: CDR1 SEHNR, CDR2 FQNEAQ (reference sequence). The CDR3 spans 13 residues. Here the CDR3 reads CASSPSTNEKLFF. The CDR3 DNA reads TGTGCCAGCAGCCCTAGTACTAATGAAAAACTGTTTTTT.

The CDR3 loop is CASSPRGGRYYEQYF. The CDR3 nucleotides are TGTGCCAGCAGCCCCCGAGGGGGGAGGTACTACGAGCAGTACTTC. V and J are TRBV14 and TRBJ2-7; tentatively, D is TRBD1 or TRBD2 (6 bases each). The V gene's germline CDR1 is SGHDN and CDR2 FVKESK. V lost 4 bases and J 3 bases, leaving 16 bases between the germline ends. The CDR3 has 15 residues.

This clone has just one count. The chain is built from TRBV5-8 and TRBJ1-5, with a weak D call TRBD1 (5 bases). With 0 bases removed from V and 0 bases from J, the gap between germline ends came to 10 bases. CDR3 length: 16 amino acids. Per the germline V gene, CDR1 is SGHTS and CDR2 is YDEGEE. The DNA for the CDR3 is TGTGCCAGCAGCTTGGGGCCAGGGAATAGCAATCAGCCCCAGCATTTT. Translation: CASSLGPGNSNQPQHF.

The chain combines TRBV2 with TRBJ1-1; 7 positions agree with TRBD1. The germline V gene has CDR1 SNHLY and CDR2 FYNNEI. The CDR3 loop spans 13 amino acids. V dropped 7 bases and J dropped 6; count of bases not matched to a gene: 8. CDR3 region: CASTTGLSPEAFF. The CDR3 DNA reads TGTGCCAGCACGACAGGGTTGAGTCCTGAAGCTTTCTTT.

The CDR3 bases are TGTGCCAGCAGTTACTTGGGACAGGGTAATGGAGACTACGAGCAGTACTTC. It yields the protein CASSYLGQGNGDYEQYF. The chain links TRBV28 to TRBJ2-7; 9 bases line up with TRBD1. Per the germline V gene, CDR1 is MDHEN and CDR2 is SYDVKM. V dropped 4 bases and J dropped 3; count of bases not matched to a gene: 13. The CDR3 runs 17 residues.

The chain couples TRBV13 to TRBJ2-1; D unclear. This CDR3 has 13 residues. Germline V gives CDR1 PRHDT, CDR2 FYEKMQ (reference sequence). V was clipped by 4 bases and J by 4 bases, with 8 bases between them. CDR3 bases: TGTGCCAGCAGCTCCACGTCATACAATGAGCAGTTCTTC. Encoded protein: CASSSTSYNEQFF. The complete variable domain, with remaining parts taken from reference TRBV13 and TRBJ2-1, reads AAGVIQSPRHLIKEKRETATLKCYPIPRHDTVYWYQQGPGQDPQFLISFYEKMQSDKGSIPDRFSAQQFSDYHSELNMSSLELGDSALYFCASSSTSYNEQFFGPGTRLTVL.

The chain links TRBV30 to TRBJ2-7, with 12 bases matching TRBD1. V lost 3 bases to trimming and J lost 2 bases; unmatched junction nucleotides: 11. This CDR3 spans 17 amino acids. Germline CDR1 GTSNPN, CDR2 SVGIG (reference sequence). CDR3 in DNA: TGTGCCTGGAGATGGGGAATGGGGACAGGGGGCCCCTACGAGCAGTACTTC. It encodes CAWRWGMGTGGPYEQYF.

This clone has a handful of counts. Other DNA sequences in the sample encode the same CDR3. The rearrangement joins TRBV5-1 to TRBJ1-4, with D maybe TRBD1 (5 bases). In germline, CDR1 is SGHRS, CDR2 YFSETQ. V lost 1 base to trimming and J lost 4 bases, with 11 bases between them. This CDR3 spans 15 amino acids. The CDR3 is CASSLSGTVNEKLFF. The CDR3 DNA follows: TGCGCCAGCAGCTTGTCGGGGACCGTTAATGAAAAACTGTTTTTT.

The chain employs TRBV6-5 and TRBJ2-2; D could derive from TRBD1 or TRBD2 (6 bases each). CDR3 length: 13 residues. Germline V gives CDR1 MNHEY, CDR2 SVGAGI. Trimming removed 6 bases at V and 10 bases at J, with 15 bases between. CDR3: CASSSVGGVELFF. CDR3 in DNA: TGTGCCAGCAGCTCCGTGGGGGGCGTGGAGCTGTTTTTT.

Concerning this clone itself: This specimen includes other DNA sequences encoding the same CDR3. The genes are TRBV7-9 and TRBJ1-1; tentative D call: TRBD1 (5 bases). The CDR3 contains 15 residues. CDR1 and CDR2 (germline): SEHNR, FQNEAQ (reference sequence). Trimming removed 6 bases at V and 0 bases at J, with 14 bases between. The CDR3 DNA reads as TGTGCCAGCAGTCCCGGGACCGGGTTGAACACTGAAGCTTTCTTT. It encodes CASSPGTGLNTEAFF.

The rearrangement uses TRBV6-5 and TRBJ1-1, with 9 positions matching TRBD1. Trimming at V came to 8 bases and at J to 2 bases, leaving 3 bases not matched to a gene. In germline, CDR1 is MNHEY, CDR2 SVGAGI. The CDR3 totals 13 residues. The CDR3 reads CASYRGLNTEAFF. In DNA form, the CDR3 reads TGTGCCAGCTACAGGGGGCTCAACACTGAAGCTTTCTTT.